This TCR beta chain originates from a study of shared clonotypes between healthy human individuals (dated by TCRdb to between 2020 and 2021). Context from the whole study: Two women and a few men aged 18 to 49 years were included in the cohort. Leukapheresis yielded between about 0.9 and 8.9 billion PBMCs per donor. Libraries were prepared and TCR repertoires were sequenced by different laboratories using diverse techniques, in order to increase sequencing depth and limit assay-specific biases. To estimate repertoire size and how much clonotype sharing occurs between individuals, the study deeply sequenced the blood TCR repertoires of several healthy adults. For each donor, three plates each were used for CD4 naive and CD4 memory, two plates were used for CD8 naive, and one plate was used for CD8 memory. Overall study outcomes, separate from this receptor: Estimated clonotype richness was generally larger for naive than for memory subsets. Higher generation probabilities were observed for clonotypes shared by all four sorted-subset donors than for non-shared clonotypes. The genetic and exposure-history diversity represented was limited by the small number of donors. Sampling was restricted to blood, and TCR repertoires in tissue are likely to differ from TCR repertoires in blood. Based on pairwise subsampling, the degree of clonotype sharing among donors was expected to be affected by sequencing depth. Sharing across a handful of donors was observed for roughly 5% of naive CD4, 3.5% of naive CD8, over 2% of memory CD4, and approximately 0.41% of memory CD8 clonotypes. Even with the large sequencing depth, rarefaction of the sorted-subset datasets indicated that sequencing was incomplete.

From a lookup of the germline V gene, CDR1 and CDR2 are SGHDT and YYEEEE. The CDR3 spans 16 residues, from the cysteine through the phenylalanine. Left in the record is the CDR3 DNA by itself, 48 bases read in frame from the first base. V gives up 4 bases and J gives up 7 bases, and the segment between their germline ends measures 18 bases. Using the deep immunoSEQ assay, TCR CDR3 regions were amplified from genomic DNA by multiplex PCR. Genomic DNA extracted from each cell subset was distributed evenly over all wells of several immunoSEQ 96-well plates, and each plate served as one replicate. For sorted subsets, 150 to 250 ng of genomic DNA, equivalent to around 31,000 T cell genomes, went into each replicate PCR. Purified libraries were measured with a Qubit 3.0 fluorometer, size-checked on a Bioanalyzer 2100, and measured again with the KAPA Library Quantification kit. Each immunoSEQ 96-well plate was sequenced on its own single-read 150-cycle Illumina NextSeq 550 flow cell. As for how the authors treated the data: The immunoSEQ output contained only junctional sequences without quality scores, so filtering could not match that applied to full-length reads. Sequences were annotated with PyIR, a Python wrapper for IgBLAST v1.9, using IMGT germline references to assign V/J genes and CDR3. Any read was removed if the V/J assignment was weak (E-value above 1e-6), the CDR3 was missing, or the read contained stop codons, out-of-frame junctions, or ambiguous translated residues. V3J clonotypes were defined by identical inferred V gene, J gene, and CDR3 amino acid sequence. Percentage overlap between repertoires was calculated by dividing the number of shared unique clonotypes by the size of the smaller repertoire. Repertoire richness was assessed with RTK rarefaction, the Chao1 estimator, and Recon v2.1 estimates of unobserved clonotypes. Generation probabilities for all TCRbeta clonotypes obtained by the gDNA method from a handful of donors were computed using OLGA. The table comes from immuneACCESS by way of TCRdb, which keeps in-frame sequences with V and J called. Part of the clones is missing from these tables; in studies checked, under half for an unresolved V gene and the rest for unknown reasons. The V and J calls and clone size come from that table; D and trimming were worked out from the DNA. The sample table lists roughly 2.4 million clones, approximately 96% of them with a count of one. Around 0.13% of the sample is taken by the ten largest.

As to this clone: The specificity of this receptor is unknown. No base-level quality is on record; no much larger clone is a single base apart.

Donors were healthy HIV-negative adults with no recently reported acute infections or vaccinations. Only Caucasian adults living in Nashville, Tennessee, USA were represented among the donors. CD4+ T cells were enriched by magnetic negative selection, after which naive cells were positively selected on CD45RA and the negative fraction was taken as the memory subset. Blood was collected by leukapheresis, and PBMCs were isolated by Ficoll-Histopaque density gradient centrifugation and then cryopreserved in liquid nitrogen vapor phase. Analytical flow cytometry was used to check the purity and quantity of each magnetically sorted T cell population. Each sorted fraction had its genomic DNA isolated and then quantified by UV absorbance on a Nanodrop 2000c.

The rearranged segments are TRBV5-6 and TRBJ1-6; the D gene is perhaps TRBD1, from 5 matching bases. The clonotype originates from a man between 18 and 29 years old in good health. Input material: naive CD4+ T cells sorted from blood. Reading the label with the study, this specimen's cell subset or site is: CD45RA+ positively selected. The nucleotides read TGTGCCAGCAGCCCCACCGGACAATCTCCGAATTCACCCCTCCACTTT. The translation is CASSPTGQSPNSPLHF.